The clone carrying this TCR beta chain was counted many times. Its target is unknown. These data originate in a study of blood T cells in healthy people across ages. Study conclusions and caveats: It was held that the diversity estimates obtained from one million T cells were underestimates.

PCR was performed a second time for about 6 to 12 cycles using a sample-barcoded 5' primer and a J-beta primer mix. Carrying 12 random nucleotides, a template-switch adaptor labeled each individual cDNA molecule. Each CDR3 protein is one row after TCRdb ran MiXCR on the 5' RACE reads. The data show more than 700,000 distinct CDR3 sequences, around half seen once. Each donor supplied roughly 9.1 milliliters of peripheral blood. Sequenced material: blood. This TCR came from a man older than 75 in good health.

The CDR3 sequence: CAISAGGPYNEQFF. CDR3 in DNA: TGTGCCATCAGTGCGGGGGGCCCCTACAATGAGCAGTTCTTC. The chain carries TRBV10-3 and TRBJ2-1, with D tentatively TRBD2 (7 bases). Between the trimmed V and J ends, which lost 4 bases and 2 bases, there was a span of 9 bases. This CDR3 has 14 amino acids. Germline values: CDR1 ENHRY, CDR2 SYGVKD.